The 17 T cell receptor beta chains below were found in one sample sequenced in a study of blood T cell repertoires in COVID-19. TCRdb keeps only in-frame clones here, not all; method: immunoSEQ multiplex PCR. The data show 150,000 to 200,000 clones, more than 65% seen once. The sequenced sample consisted of PBMCs or T cells enriched from blood (not recorded which). These TCRs come from a man in his fifties or sixties who had recovered from COVID-19.

The CDR3: CASSSAPGTLYYEQYF. The CDR3 DNA sequence: TGTGCCAGCAGCTCGGCGCCCGGGACACTCTACTACGAGCAGTACTTC. The chain is built from TRBV3-1 (or the pseudogene TRBV3-2) and TRBJ2-7, with a possible D match to TRBD1 (6 bases). There are 16 residues in the CDR3. Germline V gene lookup returns CDR1 LGHDT and CDR2 YNNKEL (reference sequence). Trimming cost V 5 bases and J 3 bases, with 20 bases left between them.

The chain employs TRBV6-5 and TRBJ1-6, with TRBD1 matching 9 bases. The CDR3 runs 14 residues. J gave up 7 bases and V 6 bases, and 4 bases lay outside the gene matches. CDR1 is MNHEY, CDR2 SVGAGI, per germline. The CDR3, as DNA: TGTGCCAGCAGCCGACAGGGGGACAATTCACCCCTCCACTTT. Protein: CASSRQGDNSPLHF.

The rearrangement links TRBV5-1 to TRBJ2-5; tentatively, D is TRBD1 (6 bases). The V and J ends lost 4 bases and 2 bases respectively, with 12 bases between them. Germline-derived CDR1 and CDR2 are SGHRS and YFSETQ. The CDR3 totals 14 residues. CDR3 protein: CASSGRTAQETQYF. The CDR3 DNA is TGCGCCAGCAGCGGTCGGACAGCTCAAGAGACCCAGTACTTC.

The genes are TRBV3-1 (or the pseudogene TRBV3-2) and TRBJ2-1; 15 bases align to TRBD2. The CDR3 has 15 amino acids. Trimming removed 0 bases from V and 12 bases from J; junction bases left unmatched: 3. From germline, CDR1 is LGHDT and CDR2 YNNKEL (reference sequence). CDR3 sequence reads: CASSQDRGLAGGQFF. In nucleotides, the CDR3 is TGTGCCAGCAGCCAAGATCGGGGACTAGCGGGAGGGCAGTTCTTC.

The table lists this clone with a count of one. The chain is built from TRBV3-1 (or the pseudogene TRBV3-2) and TRBJ2-7, with TRBD2 as a possible D gene (6 bases). Germline V gene lookup returns CDR1 LGHDT and CDR2 YNNKEL (reference sequence). This CDR3 has 14 amino acids. V gave up 4 bases and J gave up 8 bases, with 18 bases separating them. CDR3 DNA: TGTGCCAGCAGCCTACGGGACTTAGCCAGGAAGCAGTACTTC. It is translated as CASSLRDLARKQYF.

This clone showed up just once. The chain joins TRBV2 to TRBJ1-3; no firm D call. CDR3 length: 16 residues. Germline loops: CDR1 SNHLY, CDR2 FYNNEI. Trimming stripped 6 bases from V and 1 base from J, with 16 bases between. The CDR3 sequence is CASRAAGSDSGNTIYF. The DNA for the CDR3 is TGTGCCAGCAGGGCAGCGGGGTCAGATTCTGGAAACACCATATATTTT.

The genes are TRBV10-1 and TRBJ2-7, with D uncertain. Germline V gene data show CDR1 as WNHNN and CDR2 as SYGVQD (reference sequence). The CDR3 has 11 amino acids. The V gene lost 2 bases and the J gene lost 9 bases, with 8 bases spanning the gap. In DNA, the CDR3 is TGCGCCAGCAGTGAGGGGCGAGTGCAGTACTTC. Amino acid sequence: CASSEGRVQYF.

The chain has TRBV28 and TRBJ1-3, with D unresolved. The CDR3 totals 14 residues. V gave up 2 bases and J gave up 0 bases, with 5 bases separating them. Germline lookup yields CDR1 MDHEN and CDR2 SYDVKM. Written as DNA, the CDR3 is TGTGCCAGCAGTTTACAGTCCTCTGGAAACACCATATATTTT. This encodes CASSLQSSGNTIYF.

V usage is TRBV19 and J usage is TRBJ2-7, with 7 bases identical to TRBD1. CDR3 length: 14 residues. Germline CDR1 LNHDA, CDR2 SQIVND (reference sequence). The trim removed 7 bases at V and 4 bases at J, leaving 10 bases unmatched. The CDR3 protein is CASKSGQSNYEQYF. The CDR3 DNA reads as TGTGCCAGTAAATCGGGACAGAGTAATTACGAGCAGTACTTC.

The chain uses TRBV18 and TRBJ2-1; D is perhaps TRBD2 (6 bases). The V end was cut by 3 bases, the J end by 0 bases, with 12 bases between. This CDR3 region has 16 residues. The germline V gene encodes CDR1 KGHSH and CDR2 LQKENI. CDR3 coding DNA: TGTGCCAGCTCACCCCCCGGGGGAAGCTCCTACAATGAGCAGTTCTTC. Its protein is CASSPPGGSSYNEQFF.

The CDR3 bases are TGTGCCAGCACCCCTTACTATAGCAATCAGCCCCAGCATTTT. Translated, it gives CASTPYYSNQPQHF. This chain joins TRBV28 and TRBJ1-5; D gene unclear. Germline CDR1 is MDHEN and CDR2 is SYDVKM. V shed 7 bases and J shed 0 bases, with 10 bases lying between them. The CDR3 has 14 amino acids. Complete variable domain (other parts from reference TRBV28 and TRBJ1-5): DVKVTQSSRYLVKRTGEKVFLECVQDMDHENMFWYRQDPGLGLRLIYFSYDVKMKEKGDIPEGYSVSREKKERFSLILESASTNQTSMYLCASTPYYSNQPQHFGDGTRLSIL.

V usage is TRBV6-5 and J usage is TRBJ1-4; weak D call: TRBD1 (5 bases). The CDR3 extends over 15 amino acids. Looked up from germline, CDR1 is MNHEY and CDR2 is SVGAGI. V lost 0 bases to trimming and J lost 3 bases, with 8 bases between them. CDR3 residues: CASSYSGGANEKLFF. CDR3 sequence (DNA): TGTGCCAGCAGTTACTCGGGGGGTGCTAATGAAAAACTGTTTTTT.

The chain couples TRBV6-4 to TRBJ2-1, with TRBD2 matching over 12 bases. Germline CDR1 and CDR2: MRHNA and SNTAGT. The CDR3 loop spans 15 amino acids. V was clipped by 6 bases and J by 9 bases; unmatched bases: 9. The CDR3 loop is CASSATSGGFGEQFF. The CDR3 bases are TGTGCCAGCAGCGCTACTAGCGGGGGGTTTGGTGAGCAGTTCTTC.

J is TRBJ2-7 and V is TRBV29-1, with 11 bases identical to TRBD1. This CDR3 has 13 amino acids. Germline-derived CDR1 and CDR2 are SQVTM and ANQGSEA. Trimming cost V 5 bases and J 4 bases; bases outside gene matches: 4. The CDR3 region is CSVTGQGGYEQYF. The CDR3 DNA sequence: TGCAGCGTTACGGGACAGGGGGGGTACGAGCAGTACTTC.

The chain couples TRBV6-5 to TRBJ1-1, with 7 bases that match TRBD1. This CDR3 is 12 amino acids long. CDR1 is MNHEY, CDR2 SVGAGI, per germline. Germline trimming cut 6 bases from V and 4 bases from J; bases unmatched to any gene: 2. Written as DNA, the CDR3 is TGTGCCAGCAGACCAGGGGGCACTGAAGCTTTCTTT. It translates to CASRPGGTEAFF.

This chain joins TRBV28 and TRBJ2-7, with TRBD2 as a possible D gene (5 bases). The germline V gene encodes CDR1 MDHEN and CDR2 SYDVKM. The CDR3 covers 15 residues. V lost 5 bases and J 2 bases, leaving 16 bases between the germline ends. The CDR3: CASSDLLRGPYEQYF. The CDR3 DNA reads TGTGCCAGCAGTGACCTTCTCCGAGGGCCCTACGAGCAGTACTTC.

This clone has just one count. The chain has TRBV5-1 and TRBJ1-2; D perhaps matches TRBD1 (5 bases). V dropped 2 bases and J dropped 2 bases, with 10 bases sitting between them. This CDR3 is 14 amino acids long. The V gene's germline CDR1 is SGHRS and CDR2 YFSETQ. CDR3 bases: TGCGCCAGCAGCTTAGGGACTACAAACTATGGCTACACCTTC. Its protein is CASSLGTTNYGYTF.